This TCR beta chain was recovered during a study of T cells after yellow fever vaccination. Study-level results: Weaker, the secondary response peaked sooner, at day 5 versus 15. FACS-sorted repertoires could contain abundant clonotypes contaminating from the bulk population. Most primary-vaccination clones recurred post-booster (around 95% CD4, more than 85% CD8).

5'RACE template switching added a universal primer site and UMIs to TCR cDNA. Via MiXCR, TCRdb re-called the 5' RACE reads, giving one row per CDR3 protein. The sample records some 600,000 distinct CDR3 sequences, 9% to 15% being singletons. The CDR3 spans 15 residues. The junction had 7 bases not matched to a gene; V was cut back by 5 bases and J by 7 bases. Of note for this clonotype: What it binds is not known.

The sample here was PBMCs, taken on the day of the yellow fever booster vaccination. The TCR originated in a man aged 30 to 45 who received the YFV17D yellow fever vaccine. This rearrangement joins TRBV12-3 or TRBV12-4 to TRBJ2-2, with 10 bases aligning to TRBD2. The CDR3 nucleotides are TGTGCCAGCAGTCTCAGACTAGCGGGTGGCGGGGAGCTGTTTTTT. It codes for CASSLRLAGGGELFF.